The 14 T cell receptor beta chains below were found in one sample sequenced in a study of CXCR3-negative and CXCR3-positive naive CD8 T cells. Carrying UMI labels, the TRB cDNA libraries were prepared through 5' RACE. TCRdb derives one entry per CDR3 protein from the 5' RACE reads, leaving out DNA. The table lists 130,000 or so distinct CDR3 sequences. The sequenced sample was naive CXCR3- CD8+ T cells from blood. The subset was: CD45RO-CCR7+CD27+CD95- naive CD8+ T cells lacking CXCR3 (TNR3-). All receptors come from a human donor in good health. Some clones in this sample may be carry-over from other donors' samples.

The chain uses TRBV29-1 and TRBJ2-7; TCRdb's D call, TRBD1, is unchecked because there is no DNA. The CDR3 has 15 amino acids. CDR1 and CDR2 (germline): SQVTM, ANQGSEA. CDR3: CSVELSGTGVDEQYF.

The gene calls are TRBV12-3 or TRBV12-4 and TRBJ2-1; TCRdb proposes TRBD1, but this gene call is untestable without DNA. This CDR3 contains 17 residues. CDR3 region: CASSFSGGAPFYNEQFF.

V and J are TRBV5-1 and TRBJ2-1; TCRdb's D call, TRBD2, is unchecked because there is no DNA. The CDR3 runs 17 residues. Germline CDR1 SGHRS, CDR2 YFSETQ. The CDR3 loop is CASSLGGLAGEYNEQFF. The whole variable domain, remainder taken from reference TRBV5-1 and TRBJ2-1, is KAGVTQTPRYLIKTRGQQVTLSCSPISGHRSVSWYQQTPGQGLQFLFEYFSETQRNKGNFPGRFSGRQFSNSRSEMNVSTLELGDSALYLCASSLGGLAGEYNEQFFGPGTRLTVL.

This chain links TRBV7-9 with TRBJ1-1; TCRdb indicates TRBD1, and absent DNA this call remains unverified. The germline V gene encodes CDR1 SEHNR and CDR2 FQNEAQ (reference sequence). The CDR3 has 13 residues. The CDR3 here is CATEGVRNTEAFF.

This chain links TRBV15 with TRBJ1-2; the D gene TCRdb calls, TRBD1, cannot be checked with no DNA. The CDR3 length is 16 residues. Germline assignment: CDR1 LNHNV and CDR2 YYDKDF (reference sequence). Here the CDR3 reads CATSSDGEQGVNGYTF.

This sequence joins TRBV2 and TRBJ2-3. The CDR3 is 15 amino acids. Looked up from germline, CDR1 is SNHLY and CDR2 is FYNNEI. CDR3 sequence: CASSEWQADTDTQYF.

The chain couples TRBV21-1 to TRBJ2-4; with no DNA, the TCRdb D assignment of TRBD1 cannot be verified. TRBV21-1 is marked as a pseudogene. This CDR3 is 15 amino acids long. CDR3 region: CASSLRTEHKNIQYF.

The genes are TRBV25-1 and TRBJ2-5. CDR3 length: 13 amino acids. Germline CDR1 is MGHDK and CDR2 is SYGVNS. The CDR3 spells CASSEYAEETQYF.

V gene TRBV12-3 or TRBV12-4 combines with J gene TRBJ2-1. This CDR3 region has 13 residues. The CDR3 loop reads CASRGLAPNEQFF.

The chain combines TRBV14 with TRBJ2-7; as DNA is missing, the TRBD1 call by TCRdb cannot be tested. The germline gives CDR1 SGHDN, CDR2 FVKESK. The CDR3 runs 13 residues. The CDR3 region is CASSHSDSYEQYF.

Here the CDR3 reads CASSLGKGKQPQHF. This sequence joins TRBV7-9 and TRBJ1-5; TCRdb indicates TRBD1, and absent DNA this call remains unverified. The CDR3 extends over 14 amino acids. Germline CDR1 reads SEHNR; CDR2 reads FQNEAQ (reference sequence).

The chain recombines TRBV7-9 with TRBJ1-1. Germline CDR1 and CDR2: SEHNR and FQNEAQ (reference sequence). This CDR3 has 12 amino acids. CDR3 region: CASSRANTEAFF.

The CDR3: CAIRAPGKNTEAFF. The V and J genes are TRBV10-3 and TRBJ1-1; TCRdb's assignment of TRBD1 cannot be checked, as there is no DNA. The germline V gene has CDR1 ENHRY and CDR2 SYGVKD. The CDR3 sequence is 14 residues long.

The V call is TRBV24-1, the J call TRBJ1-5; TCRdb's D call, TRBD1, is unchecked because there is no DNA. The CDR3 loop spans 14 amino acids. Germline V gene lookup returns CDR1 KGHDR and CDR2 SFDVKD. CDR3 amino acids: CATSDPDRDQPQHF.